There are a few counts of the clone carrying this T cell receptor beta chain. Germline loops: CDR1 MGHDK, CDR2 SYGVNS. The length of the CDR3 is 14 residues. V was clipped by 3 bases and J by 12 bases, with 15 bases between them. Indicated time point: pretreatment peripheral blood. These data are taken from a study of PD-L1 blockade in urothelial cancer. The protocol was immunoSEQ multiplex PCR, while the TCRdb copy is restricted to in-frame clones and leaves out a portion. The table lists 50,000 to 75,000 clones, over 75% of them singletons. The V gene is TRBV25-1, the J gene TRBJ2-6, with D maybe TRBD1 (5 bases). Material: PBMCs, obtained around atezolizumab (anti-PD-L1) treatment. The sequence was obtained from a man in his sixties or seventies with urothelial cancer. The CDR3, as DNA: TGTGCCAGCAGTGACCCCCGGACATACGGCGTCCTGACTTTC. Translation gives CASSDPRTYGVLTF.